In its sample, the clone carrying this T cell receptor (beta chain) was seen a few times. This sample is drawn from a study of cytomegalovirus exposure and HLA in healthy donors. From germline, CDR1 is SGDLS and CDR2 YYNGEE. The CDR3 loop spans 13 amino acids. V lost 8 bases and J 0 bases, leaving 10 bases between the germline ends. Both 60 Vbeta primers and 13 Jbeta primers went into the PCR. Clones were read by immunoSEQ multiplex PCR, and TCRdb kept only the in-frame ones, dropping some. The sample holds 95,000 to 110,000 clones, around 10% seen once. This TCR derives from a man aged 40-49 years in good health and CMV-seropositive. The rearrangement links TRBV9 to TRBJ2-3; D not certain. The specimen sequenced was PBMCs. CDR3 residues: CASGQASTDTQYF. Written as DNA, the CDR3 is TGTGCCAGTGGGCAGGCGAGCACAGATACGCAGTATTTT.